This T cell receptor (beta chain) was observed in a study of T cell repertoires in cytomegalovirus infection. Study overall: Through public TCR beta signatures, both CMV infection and matching HLA type were indicated. General study points: The cumulative frequency of public TCR beta families identified carriers of CMV plus the relevant HLA. The response measured ex vivo was dominated by TCR beta clonotypes (HLA-C-restricted and CMV-specific).

The ends lost 4 bases at V and 3 bases at J; junction bases unmatched: 3. The germline CDR1 and CDR2 sequences are SGHAT and FQNNGV. The CDR3 spans 14 residues. TCRdb ran MiXCR on the reads and lists one entry per CDR3 protein. The sample lists 150,000 to 200,000 distinct CDR3 sequences, around 15% occurring once. This clonotype was recorded a few times. Its antigen is not known. The chain is built from TRBV11-2 and TRBJ1-1; the match to TRBD1 covers 9 bases. The TCR comes from a human donor in good health (CMV status not recorded). Some clones in this sample may be carry-over from other donors' samples. Sample: PBMCs. CDR3 DNA sequence: TGTGCCAGCAGCTACGGACAGGGGCACACTGAAGCTTTCTTT. Its translation is CASSYGQGHTEAFF.